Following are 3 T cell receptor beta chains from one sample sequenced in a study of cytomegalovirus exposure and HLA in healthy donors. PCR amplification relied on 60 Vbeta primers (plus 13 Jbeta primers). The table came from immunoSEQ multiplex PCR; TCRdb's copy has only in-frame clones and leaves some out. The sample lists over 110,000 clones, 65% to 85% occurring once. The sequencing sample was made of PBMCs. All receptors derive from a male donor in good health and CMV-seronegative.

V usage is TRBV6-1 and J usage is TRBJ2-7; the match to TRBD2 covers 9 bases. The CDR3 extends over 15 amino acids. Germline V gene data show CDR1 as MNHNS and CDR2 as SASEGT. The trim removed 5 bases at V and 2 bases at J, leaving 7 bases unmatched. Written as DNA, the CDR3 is TGTGCCAGCAGTCATCGACTAGCGGAGGCCTACGAGCAGTACTTC. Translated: CASSHRLAEAYEQYF.

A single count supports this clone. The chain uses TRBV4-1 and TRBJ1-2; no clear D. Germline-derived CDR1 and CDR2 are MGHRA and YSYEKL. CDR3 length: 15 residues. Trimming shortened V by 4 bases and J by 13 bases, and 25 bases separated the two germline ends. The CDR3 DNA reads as TGCGCCAGCAGCCTATCTATTGGAGGACGCGCTTCTTTCACCTTC. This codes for CASSLSIGGRASFTF.

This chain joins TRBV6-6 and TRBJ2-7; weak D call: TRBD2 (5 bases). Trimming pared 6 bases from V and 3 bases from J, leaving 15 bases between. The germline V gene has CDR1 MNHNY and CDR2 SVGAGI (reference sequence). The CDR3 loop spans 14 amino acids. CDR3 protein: CASRLGLGSYEQYF. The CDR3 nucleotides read TGTGCCAGCAGACTTGGACTGGGGAGCTACGAGCAGTACTTC.